What follows are 5 T cell receptor beta chains derived from one specimen sequenced in a study of shared clonotypes between healthy human individuals. The data were produced by immunoSEQ multiplex PCR, yet TCRdb's version contains in-frame clones alone and is incomplete. Of some 1,100,000 clones detected, approximately 78% appear once; the ten largest clones hold 0.5% to 0.6%. The sequenced material came from memory CD4+ T cells from PBMCs. Subset: CD45RA-negative fraction. The source of these receptors is a man aged 18 to 30 in good health. Some clones in this sample may be carry-over from other donors' samples.

This chain uses TRBV5-6 with TRBJ2-1; the match to TRBD2 covers 8 bases. The germline gives CDR1 SGHDT, CDR2 YYEEEE. V lost 2 bases, J lost 4 bases, and 8 bases stayed unmatched. The CDR3 runs to 16 residues. The CDR3 DNA follows: TGTGCCAGCAGCTTTTATCTAGCGGGCGCTTACAATGAGCAGTTCTTC. Protein sequence: CASSFYLAGAYNEQFF.

The chain uses TRBV5-6 and TRBJ1-1, with TRBD1 as a possible D gene (5 bases). V gave up 4 bases and J gave up 1 base, with 11 bases separating them. The CDR3 covers 14 residues. The germline V gene encodes CDR1 SGHDT and CDR2 YYEEEE. CDR3 residues: CASSRTLKNTEAFF. DNA for the CDR3: TGTGCCAGCAGCCGGACACTCAAGAACACTGAAGCTTTCTTT.

This chain connects TRBV7-9 to TRBJ1-5; D is perhaps TRBD1 (5 bases). The ends were cut back, 3 bases at V and 7 bases at J, with 7 bases in the middle. Germline CDR1 SEHNR, CDR2 FQNEAQ (reference sequence). The CDR3 extends over 12 amino acids. The CDR3 loop is CASSFHRQPQHF. The CDR3 bases are TGTGCCAGCAGCTTCCACAGGCAGCCCCAGCATTTT.

This chain links TRBV7-9 with TRBJ2-7; 12 bases agree with TRBD2. V was pared by 5 bases and J by 0 bases, with 8 bases of the junction left unmatched. The germline V gene has CDR1 SEHNR and CDR2 FQNEAQ (reference sequence). The CDR3 contains 17 residues. Here the CDR3 reads CASSRTSGKALSYEQYF. CDR3 bases: TGTGCCAGCAGCCGGACTAGCGGGAAGGCGCTCTCCTACGAGCAGTACTTC.

The chain carries TRBV7-2 and TRBJ1-5, with D uncertain. The CDR3 is made up of 13 amino acids. Per germline, CDR1 SGHTA and CDR2 FQGNSA. The germline V and J ends were trimmed by 4 bases and 3 bases, with 7 bases remaining between them. The CDR3 spells CASSSSTNQPQHF. The CDR3 DNA sequence: TGTGCCAGCAGCTCCTCCACCAATCAGCCCCAGCATTTT.